What follows are 30 T cell receptor beta chains derived from one specimen sequenced in a study of human T cells and chemical hapten exposure (dated by TCRdb to the early 2020s). Preparation of the library involved RACE. Instrument used: NextSeq 500. TCRdb ran its own pipeline on the public reads, namely fastp trimming at Q25 and MiXCR clone calling, and kept in-frame beta chains. Merged by CDR3 protein, the rows form single entries marked with the most common genes and DNA. The sample yields under 200,000 distinct CDR3 sequences; 25% to 35% were counted once. The top ten hold under 3% of the sample. Taken with the paper, the label for time point translates to: pre-sensitization, week 0. The treatment or condition label on this specimen signifies: therapeutic diphenylcyclopropenone sensitization with weekly scalp DPC. The sequenced sample was whole blood, obtained in connection with sensitization to the hapten diphenylcyclopropenone (DPC). Receptor source: a woman younger than 45 with alopecia areata. Some clones in this sample may be carry-over from other donors' samples.

The chain has TRBV10-2 and TRBJ2-2, with TRBD2 as a possible D gene (5 bases). This CDR3 spans 13 amino acids. Germline lookup yields CDR1 WSHSY and CDR2 SAAADI. V was shortened by 2 bases and J by 7 bases, with 8 bases between the two germline ends. The CDR3 sequence is CASSETRGGELFF. CDR3 bases: TGCGCCAGCAGTGAGACTAGAGGCGGGGAGCTGTTTTTT.

This rearrangement joins TRBV29-1 to TRBJ1-2; D ambiguous. Germline CDR1 and CDR2: SQVTM and ANQGSEA. This CDR3 contains 12 residues. The V end lost 5 bases, the J end lost 2 bases, and 9 bases lay between the germline ends. The CDR3 loop reads CSVPDLNYGYTF. The CDR3 region has the DNA TGCAGCGTTCCCGATCTGAACTATGGCTACACCTTC.

This clonotype was detected a few times. V usage is TRBV5-1 and J usage is TRBJ1-1, with a possible D match to TRBD1 (5 bases). Per germline, CDR1 SGHRS and CDR2 YFSETQ. CDR3 length: 14 amino acids. Trimming took 7 bases from V and 2 from J, leaving 15 bases between them. The CDR3 spells CASRQTGTNTEAFF. The CDR3 nucleotides are TGCGCCAGCCGCCAAACCGGGACCAACACTGAAGCTTTCTTT. Complete variable domain (other parts from reference TRBV5-1 and TRBJ1-1): KAGVTQTPRYLIKTRGQQVTLSCSPISGHRSVSWYQQTPGQGLQFLFEYFSETQRNKGNFPGRFSGRQFSNSRSEMNVSTLELGDSALYLCASRQTGTNTEAFFGQGTRLTVV.

This chain connects TRBV4-3 to TRBJ2-3; tentative D call: TRBD1 (6 bases). Trimming cost V 1 base and J 3 bases, with 11 bases left between them. The germline CDR1 and CDR2 sequences are LGHNA and YSLEER. The CDR3 length is 15 residues. CDR3 sequence: CASSQGGQVTDTQYF. CDR3 sequence (DNA): TGCGCCAGCAGCCAAGGGGGGCAAGTTACAGATACGCAGTATTTT.

This clonotype was observed a handful of times. The rearrangement links TRBV20-1 to TRBJ2-7; TRBD2 aligns across 14 bases. The length of the CDR3 is 16 residues. With 5 bases clipped from V and 4 bases from J, the junction kept 10 bases outside the gene matches. Looked up from germline, CDR1 is DFQATT and CDR2 is SNEGSKA (reference sequence). In DNA, the CDR3 is TGCAGTGCTGTGACCGCCAGACTAGCGGGGGGGTACGAGCAGTACTTC. It encodes CSAVTARLAGGYEQYF.

The genes are TRBV28 and TRBJ1-2; D not certain. Germline values: CDR1 MDHEN, CDR2 SYDVKM. This CDR3 is 11 amino acids long. V was trimmed by 5 bases and J by 4 bases, leaving 5 bases between them. CDR3 nucleotides: TGTGCCAGCAGTCAGCTCTATGGCTACACCTTC. Residues: CASSQLYGYTF.

The chain combines TRBV20-1 with TRBJ2-3, with no clear D. The CDR3 covers 10 residues. Germline lookup yields CDR1 DFQATT and CDR2 SNEGSKA (reference sequence). Trimming removed 6 bases at V and 6 bases at J, with 7 bases between. CDR3 sequence: CSAVGDTQYF. The CDR3 nucleotides are TGCAGTGCCGTGGGGGATACGCAGTATTTT.

This clonotype has a handful of counts. The chain links TRBV20-1 to TRBJ2-5; 11 nucleotides match TRBD2. The CDR3 covers 14 residues. Trimming at V came to 1 base and at J to 4 bases, leaving 2 bases not matched to a gene. Germline values: CDR1 DFQATT, CDR2 SNEGSKA (reference sequence). The CDR3 is CSARVAGGVETQYF. The CDR3 nucleotides read TGCAGTGCTAGAGTAGCGGGAGGGGTAGAGACCCAGTACTTC.

This sequence joins TRBV3-1 and TRBJ1-6, with TRBD1 as a possible D gene (5 bases). CDR3 length: 17 amino acids. Trimming took 5 bases from V and 0 from J, leaving 14 bases between them. Germline V gene sequence: CDR1 LGHDT, CDR2 YNNKEL (reference sequence). In nucleotides, the CDR3 is TGTGCCAGCAGCACCGGGGACTTCGGCTCCTATAATTCACCCCTCCACTTT. Translating gives CASSTGDFGSYNSPLHF.

This clonotype occurred once. Sequence at one end of the junction differs from germline and may be a read error. CDR3 loop: CVSSQESRQPQHF. CDR3 DNA sequence: TGCGTCAGCAGCCAAGAGTCCCGACAGCCCCAGCATTTT. V usage is TRBV4-1 and J usage is TRBJ1-5; D remains unclear. The CDR3 is made up of 13 amino acids. The germline gives CDR1 MGHRA, CDR2 YSYEKL.

V and J are TRBV28 and TRBJ2-5; D could derive from TRBD1 or TRBD2 (5 bases each). The CDR3 loop spans 14 amino acids. V dropped 5 bases and J dropped 4 bases, with 14 bases sitting between them. CDR1 is MDHEN, CDR2 SYDVKM, per germline. CDR3 region: CASSGTARGETQYF. The DNA of the CDR3 is TGTGCCAGCAGTGGGACGGCACGAGGAGAGACCCAGTACTTC.

This clonotype turned up a few times. This chain uses TRBV20-1 with TRBJ2-5, with TRBD2 identical over 7 bases. This CDR3 contains 15 residues. Germline CDR1 DFQATT, CDR2 SNEGSKA (reference sequence). Trimming at V came to 2 bases and at J to 2 bases, leaving 8 bases not matched to a gene. Here the CDR3 DNA reads TGCAGTGCTAGAATGTCGGGGGGAATACAAGAGACCCAGTACTTC. Its translation: CSARMSGGIQETQYF.

Only a few counts were recorded for this clonotype. The J gene is TRBJ2-5, the V gene TRBV5-1; unclear D gene. V was pared by 4 bases and J by 1 base, with 5 bases between. The CDR3 is made up of 12 amino acids. Germline V gene sequence: CDR1 SGHRS, CDR2 YFSETQ. This CDR3 is CASSRAQETQYF. The CDR3 DNA sequence: TGCGCCAGCAGCAGGGCCCAAGAGACCCAGTACTTC. Based on the CDR3 plus reference TRBV5-1 and TRBJ2-5, the full variable domain is KAGVTQTPRYLIKTRGQQVTLSCSPISGHRSVSWYQQTPGQGLQFLFEYFSETQRNKGNFPGRFSGRQFSNSRSEMNVSTLELGDSALYLCASSRAQETQYFGPGTRLLVL.

V gene TRBV4-3 combines with J gene TRBJ2-1; 7 nucleotides line up with TRBD2. The ends lost 0 bases at V and 10 bases at J; junction bases unmatched: 12. There are 16 residues in the CDR3. Germline V CDR1 and CDR2: LGHNA, YSLEER. The CDR3 loop reads CASSQDLPIASGEQFF. The DNA for the CDR3 is TGCGCCAGCAGCCAAGATCTCCCCATCGCTAGCGGAGAGCAGTTCTTC.

This chain connects TRBV29-1 to TRBJ2-3; the D is unclear. Germline-derived CDR1 and CDR2 are SQVTM and ANQGSEA. Between the trimmed V and J ends, which lost 0 bases and 0 bases, there was a span of 7 bases. The CDR3 spans 14 residues. CDR3 DNA sequence: TGCAGCGTTGAAGAATCCCTGAGCACAGATACGCAGTATTTT. This translates into CSVEESLSTDTQYF.

The chain is built from TRBV5-4 and TRBJ1-3, with unresolved D. The germline CDR1 and CDR2 sequences are SGHNT and YYREEE (reference sequence). V was shortened by 4 bases and J by 7 bases, with 12 bases between the two germline ends. The CDR3 runs to 13 residues. As DNA, the CDR3 is TGTGCCAGCAGCCGGCCCTTAGACAACACCATATATTTT. Translation gives CASSRPLDNTIYF.

The CDR3 DNA reads TGTGCCAGCAGCTCCGGACAGTACAATGAGCAGTTCTTC. It translates to CASSSGQYNEQFF. This sequence joins TRBV7-2 and TRBJ2-1; tentatively, D is TRBD1 (6 bases). Germline values: CDR1 SGHTA, CDR2 FQGNSA. Trimming took off 4 bases at V and 4 bases at J, with 8 bases between the two ends. This CDR3 region has 13 residues. Complete variable domain (other parts from reference TRBV7-2 and TRBJ2-1): GAGVSQSPSNKVTEKGKDVELRCDPISGHTALYWYRQSLGQGLEFLIYFQGNSAPDKSGLPSDRFSAERTGGSVSTLTIQRTQQEDSAVYLCASSSGQYNEQFFGPGTRLTVL.

V usage is TRBV9 and J usage is TRBJ2-7; D gene unclear. Germline CDR1 and CDR2: SGDLS and YYNGEE. V was cut by 0 bases and J by 3 bases, with 10 bases left in between. CDR3 length: 14 residues. CDR3 in amino acids: CASSVGVVDYEQYF. CDR3 DNA sequence: TGTGCCAGCAGCGTAGGGGTCGTAGACTACGAGCAGTACTTC.

This clonotype was seen only a few times. The CDR3 DNA is TGCAGTGCTAGAGATCGGGGAACGGTTGATAACTATGGCTACACCTTC. Translated, it gives CSARDRGTVDNYGYTF. V usage is TRBV20-1 and J usage is TRBJ1-2; D not certain. From germline, CDR1 is DFQATT and CDR2 SNEGSKA (reference sequence). The V end lost 0 bases, the J end lost 1 base, and 15 bases lay between the germline ends. The CDR3 totals 16 residues.

This clonotype was seen only once. The rearrangement uses TRBV29-1 and TRBJ2-3, with D possibly TRBD2 on 5 matching bases. Germline CDR1 and CDR2: SQVTM and ANQGSEA. This CDR3 has 12 residues. The CDR3, as DNA: TGCACCGCCGGGGTGGACACAGATACGCAGTATTTT. Protein: CTAGVDTDTQYF.

J is TRBJ2-5 and V is TRBV6-6; the match to TRBD1 covers 8 bases. With V trimmed by 6 bases and J by 3 bases, 3 bases remained unmatched. CDR1 MNHNY and CDR2 SVGAGI come from the germline V gene (reference sequence). CDR3 length equals 13 residues. CDR3: CASREQGEETQYF. The CDR3 DNA reads TGTGCCAGCAGAGAACAGGGGGAAGAGACCCAGTACTTC.

The chain is built from TRBV6-5 and TRBJ2-1, with a possible D match to TRBD1 (6 bases). The CDR3 extends over 12 amino acids. In germline, CDR1 is MNHEY, CDR2 SVGAGI. V dropped 4 bases and J dropped 8 bases, with 9 bases sitting between them. CDR3 residues: CASSSPGDEQFF. DNA for the CDR3: TGTGCCAGCAGTTCGCCAGGGGATGAGCAGTTCTTC.

This clonotype was counted only a few times. This chain connects TRBV5-4 to TRBJ2-3; TRBD2 aligns across 12 bases. This CDR3 comprises 17 residues. V dropped 3 bases and J dropped 9; count of bases not matched to a gene: 14. CDR1 is SGHNT, CDR2 YYREEE, per germline (reference sequence). This chain's CDR3 is CASSSGLAGLQKGTQYF. CDR3 DNA sequence: TGTGCCAGCAGCTCCGGACTAGCGGGGCTACAAAAGGGCACGCAGTATTTT. Using reference TRBV5-4 and TRBJ2-3 for the parts outside the CDR3, the full variable domain is ETGVTQSPTHLIKTRGQQVTLRCSSQSGHNTVSWYQQALGQGPQFIFQYYREEENGRGNFPPRFSGLQFPNYSSELNVNALELDDSALYLCASSSGLAGLQKGTQYFGPGTRLTVL.

V gene TRBV20-1 combines with J gene TRBJ1-2; D is undetermined. This CDR3 is 14 amino acids long. With 0 bases removed from V and 4 bases from J, the gap between germline ends came to 12 bases. Per germline, CDR1 DFQATT and CDR2 SNEGSKA (reference sequence). The CDR3: CSAREAWTSYGYTF. The CDR3 nucleotides are TGCAGTGCTAGAGAGGCCTGGACGTCCTATGGCTACACCTTC.

The genes are TRBV20-1 and TRBJ1-2, with no clear D. Trimming shortened V by 3 bases and J by 0 bases, and 20 bases separated the two germline ends. The germline gives CDR1 DFQATT, CDR2 SNEGSKA (reference sequence). CDR3 length: 17 amino acids. CDR3 amino acids: CSARLGRYRATNYGYTF. CDR3 bases: TGCAGTGCTAGGCTAGGACGCTACAGAGCCACTAACTATGGCTACACCTTC.

Only a few counts were recorded for this clonotype. V and J are TRBV5-5 and TRBJ2-5; D might be TRBD1 (5 bases). The CDR3 consists of 14 residues. The ends were cut back, 2 bases at V and 7 bases at J, with 15 bases in the middle. CDR1 is SGHKS and CDR2 is YYEKEE in the germline V gene (reference sequence). The CDR3 sequence: CASSFMLATGTQYF. In DNA form, the CDR3 reads TGTGCCAGCAGCTTTATGCTTGCCACAGGGACCCAGTACTTC.

This chain links TRBV21-1 with TRBJ2-3; the D call of TRBD1 is as the table states it, not checked on the DNA. TRBV21-1 is described as a pseudogene. The CDR3 is made up of 18 amino acids. The CDR3 coding sequence is TGTGCCAGCAGCAAAGGGAACCGGGTAGTGGGTGGCACAGATACGCAGTATTTT. Translated: CASSKGNRVVGGTDTQYF.

The V call is TRBV20-1, the J call TRBJ2-3, with 12 bases that match TRBD2. V lost 2 bases, J lost 2 bases, and 5 bases stayed unmatched. The CDR3 runs 16 residues. CDR1 is DFQATT, CDR2 SNEGSKA, per germline (reference sequence). CDR3 region: CSARQGLAGFTDTQYF. The CDR3 DNA reads as TGCAGTGCTAGACAGGGACTAGCGGGTTTCACAGATACGCAGTATTTT.

This clonotype was counted only a few times. The CDR3 nucleotides read TGCGCCAGCAGCCAAGTAGCAGGGCCCCAATCACCCCTCCACTTT. Translating gives CASSQVAGPQSPLHF. V and J are TRBV4-3 and TRBJ1-6, with D tentatively TRBD1 (5 bases). V dropped 1 base and J dropped 10 bases, with 14 bases sitting between them. The CDR3 contains 15 residues. The V gene's germline CDR1 is LGHNA and CDR2 YSLEER.

This clonotype was recorded a few times. The V call is TRBV5-1, the J call TRBJ2-3; 12 bases fit TRBD2. This CDR3 contains 16 residues. Germline lookup yields CDR1 SGHRS and CDR2 YFSETQ. The trim removed 0 bases at V and 6 bases at J, leaving 5 bases unmatched. The CDR3 nucleotides read TGCGCCAGCAGCTTGGGACTAGCGGGGGCGAGGGATACGCAGTATTTT. This gives the protein CASSLGLAGARDTQYF.